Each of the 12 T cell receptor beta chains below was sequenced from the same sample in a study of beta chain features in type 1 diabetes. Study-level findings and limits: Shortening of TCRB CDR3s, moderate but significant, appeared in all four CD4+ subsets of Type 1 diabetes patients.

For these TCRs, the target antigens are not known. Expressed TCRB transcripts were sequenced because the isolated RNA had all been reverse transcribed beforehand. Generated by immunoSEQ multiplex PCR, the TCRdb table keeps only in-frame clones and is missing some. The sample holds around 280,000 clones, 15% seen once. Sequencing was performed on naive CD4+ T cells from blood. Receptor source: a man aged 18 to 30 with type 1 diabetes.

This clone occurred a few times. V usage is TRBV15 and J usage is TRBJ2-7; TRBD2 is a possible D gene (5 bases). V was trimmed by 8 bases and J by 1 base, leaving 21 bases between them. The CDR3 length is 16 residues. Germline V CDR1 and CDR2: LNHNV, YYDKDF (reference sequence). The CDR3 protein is CATAPSFAGISYEQYF. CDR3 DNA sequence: TGTGCCACCGCCCCTAGCTTTGCAGGTATATCCTACGAGCAGTACTTC. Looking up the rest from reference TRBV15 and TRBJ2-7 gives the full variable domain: DAMVIQNPRYQVTQFGKPVTLSCSQTLNHNVMYWYQQKSSQAPKLLFHYYDKDFNNEADTPDNFQSRRPNTSFCFLDIRSPGLGDTAMYLCATAPSFAGISYEQYFGPGTRLTVT.

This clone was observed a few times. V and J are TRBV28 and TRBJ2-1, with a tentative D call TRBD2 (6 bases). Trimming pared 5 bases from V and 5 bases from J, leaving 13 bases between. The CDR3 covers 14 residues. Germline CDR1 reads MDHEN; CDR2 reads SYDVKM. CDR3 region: CASSIPGLNNEQFF. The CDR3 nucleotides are TGTGCCAGCAGTATCCCGGGACTTAACAATGAGCAGTTCTTC.

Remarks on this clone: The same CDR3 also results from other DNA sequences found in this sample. CDR3 sequence: CASSIPGTDTQYF. Written as DNA, the CDR3 is TGTGCCAGTAGTATCCCAGGGACAGATACGCAGTATTTT. This rearrangement joins TRBV19 to TRBJ2-3, with a tentative D call TRBD1 (5 bases). V gave up 3 bases and J gave up 3 bases, with 7 bases separating them. CDR1 and CDR2 (germline): LNHDA, SQIVND (reference sequence). This CDR3 comprises 13 residues.

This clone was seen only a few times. The CDR3 here is CASSSRGLGYEQYF. The CDR3 DNA sequence: TGTGCCAGCAGTTCCAGGGGCCTAGGCTACGAGCAGTACTTC. V usage is TRBV28 and J usage is TRBJ2-7; tentatively, D is TRBD1 (6 bases). Germline CDR1 reads MDHEN; CDR2 reads SYDVKM. The ends were cut back, 4 bases at V and 3 bases at J, with 13 bases in the middle. This CDR3 region has 14 residues.

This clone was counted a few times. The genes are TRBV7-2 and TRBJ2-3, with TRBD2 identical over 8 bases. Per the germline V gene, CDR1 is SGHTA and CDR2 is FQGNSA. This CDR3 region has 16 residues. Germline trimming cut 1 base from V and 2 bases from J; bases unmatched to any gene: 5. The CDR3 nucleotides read TGTGCCAGCAGCTTAGATGAGCGGGGGATCACAGATACGCAGTATTTT. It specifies CASSLDERGITDTQYF. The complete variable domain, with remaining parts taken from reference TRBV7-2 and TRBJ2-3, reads GAGVSQSPSNKVTEKGKDVELRCDPISGHTALYWYRQSLGQGLEFLIYFQGNSAPDKSGLPSDRFSAERTGGSVSTLTIQRTQQEDSAVYLCASSLDERGITDTQYFGPGTRLTVL.

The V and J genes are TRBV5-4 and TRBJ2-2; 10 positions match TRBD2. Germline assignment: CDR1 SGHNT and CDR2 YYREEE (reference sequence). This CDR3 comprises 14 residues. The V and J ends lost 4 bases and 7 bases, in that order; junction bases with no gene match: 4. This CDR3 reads CASSLRLAGGELFF. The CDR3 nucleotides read TGTGCCAGCAGCCTGAGACTAGCGGGCGGGGAGCTGTTTTTT.

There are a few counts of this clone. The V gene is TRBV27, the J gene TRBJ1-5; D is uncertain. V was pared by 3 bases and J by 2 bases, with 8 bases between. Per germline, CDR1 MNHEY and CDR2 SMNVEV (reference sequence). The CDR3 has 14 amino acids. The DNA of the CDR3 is TGTGCCAGCAGTTTGGTACAAGGCAATCAGCCCCAGCATTTT. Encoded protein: CASSLVQGNQPQHF.

CDR3 amino acids: CAWSPVASGSYNEQFF. The CDR3, as DNA: TGTGCCTGGAGCCCCGTCGCCAGCGGGAGCTACAATGAGCAGTTCTTC. V usage is TRBV30 and J usage is TRBJ2-1; 8 bases fit TRBD2. Per the germline V gene, CDR1 is GTSNPN and CDR2 is SVGIG (reference sequence). With 3 bases clipped from V and 3 bases from J, the junction kept 10 bases outside the gene matches. The CDR3 loop spans 16 amino acids.

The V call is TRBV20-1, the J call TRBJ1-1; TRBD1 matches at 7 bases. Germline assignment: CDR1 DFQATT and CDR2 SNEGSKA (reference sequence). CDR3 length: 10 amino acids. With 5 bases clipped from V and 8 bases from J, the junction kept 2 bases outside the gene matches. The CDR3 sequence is CSAVDREAFF. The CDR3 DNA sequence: TGCAGTGCTGTGGACAGGGAAGCTTTCTTT.

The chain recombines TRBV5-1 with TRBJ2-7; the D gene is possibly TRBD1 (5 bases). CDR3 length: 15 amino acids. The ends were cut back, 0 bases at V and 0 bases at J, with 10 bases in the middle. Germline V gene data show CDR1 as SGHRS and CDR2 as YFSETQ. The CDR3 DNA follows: TGCGCCAGCAGCTTGGACAGGCCGAGCTCCTACGAGCAGTACTTC. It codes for CASSLDRPSSYEQYF.

The CDR3 reads CASSGLEVADGYTF. DNA of the CDR3: TGTGCCAGCAGTGGGTTAGAGGTGGCGGATGGCTACACCTTC. The V and J genes are TRBV28 and TRBJ1-2; no definite D call. The CDR3 contains 14 residues. Germline V lookup: CDR1 MDHEN, CDR2 SYDVKM. Trimming took off 5 bases at V and 6 bases at J, with 16 bases between the two ends.

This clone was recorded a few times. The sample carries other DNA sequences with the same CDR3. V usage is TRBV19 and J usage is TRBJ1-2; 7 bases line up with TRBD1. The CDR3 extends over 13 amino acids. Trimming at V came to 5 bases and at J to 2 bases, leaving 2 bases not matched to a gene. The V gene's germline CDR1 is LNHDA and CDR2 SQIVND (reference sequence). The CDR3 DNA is TGTGCCAGTAGTCGGGACAGAAACTATGGCTACACCTTC. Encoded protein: CASSRDRNYGYTF.